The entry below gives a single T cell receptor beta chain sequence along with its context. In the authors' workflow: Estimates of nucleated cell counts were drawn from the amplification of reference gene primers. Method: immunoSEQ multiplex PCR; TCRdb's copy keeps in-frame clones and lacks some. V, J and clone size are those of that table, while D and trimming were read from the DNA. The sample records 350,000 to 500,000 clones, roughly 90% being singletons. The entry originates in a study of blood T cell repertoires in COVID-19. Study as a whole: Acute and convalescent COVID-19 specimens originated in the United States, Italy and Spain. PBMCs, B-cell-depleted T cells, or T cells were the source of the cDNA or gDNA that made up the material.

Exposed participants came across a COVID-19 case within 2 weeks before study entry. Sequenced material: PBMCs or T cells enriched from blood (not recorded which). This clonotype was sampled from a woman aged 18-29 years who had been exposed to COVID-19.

The CDR3 region has the DNA TGTGCCAGCTCACACTTGCCTTCAAGCTCCTACAATGAGCAGTTCTTC. This translates into CASSHLPSSSYNEQFF. The J gene is TRBJ2-1, the V gene TRBV18, with D hard to call. V dropped 4 bases and J dropped 0 bases, with 13 bases sitting between them. Per germline, CDR1 KGHSH and CDR2 LQKENI. The CDR3 spans 16 residues.